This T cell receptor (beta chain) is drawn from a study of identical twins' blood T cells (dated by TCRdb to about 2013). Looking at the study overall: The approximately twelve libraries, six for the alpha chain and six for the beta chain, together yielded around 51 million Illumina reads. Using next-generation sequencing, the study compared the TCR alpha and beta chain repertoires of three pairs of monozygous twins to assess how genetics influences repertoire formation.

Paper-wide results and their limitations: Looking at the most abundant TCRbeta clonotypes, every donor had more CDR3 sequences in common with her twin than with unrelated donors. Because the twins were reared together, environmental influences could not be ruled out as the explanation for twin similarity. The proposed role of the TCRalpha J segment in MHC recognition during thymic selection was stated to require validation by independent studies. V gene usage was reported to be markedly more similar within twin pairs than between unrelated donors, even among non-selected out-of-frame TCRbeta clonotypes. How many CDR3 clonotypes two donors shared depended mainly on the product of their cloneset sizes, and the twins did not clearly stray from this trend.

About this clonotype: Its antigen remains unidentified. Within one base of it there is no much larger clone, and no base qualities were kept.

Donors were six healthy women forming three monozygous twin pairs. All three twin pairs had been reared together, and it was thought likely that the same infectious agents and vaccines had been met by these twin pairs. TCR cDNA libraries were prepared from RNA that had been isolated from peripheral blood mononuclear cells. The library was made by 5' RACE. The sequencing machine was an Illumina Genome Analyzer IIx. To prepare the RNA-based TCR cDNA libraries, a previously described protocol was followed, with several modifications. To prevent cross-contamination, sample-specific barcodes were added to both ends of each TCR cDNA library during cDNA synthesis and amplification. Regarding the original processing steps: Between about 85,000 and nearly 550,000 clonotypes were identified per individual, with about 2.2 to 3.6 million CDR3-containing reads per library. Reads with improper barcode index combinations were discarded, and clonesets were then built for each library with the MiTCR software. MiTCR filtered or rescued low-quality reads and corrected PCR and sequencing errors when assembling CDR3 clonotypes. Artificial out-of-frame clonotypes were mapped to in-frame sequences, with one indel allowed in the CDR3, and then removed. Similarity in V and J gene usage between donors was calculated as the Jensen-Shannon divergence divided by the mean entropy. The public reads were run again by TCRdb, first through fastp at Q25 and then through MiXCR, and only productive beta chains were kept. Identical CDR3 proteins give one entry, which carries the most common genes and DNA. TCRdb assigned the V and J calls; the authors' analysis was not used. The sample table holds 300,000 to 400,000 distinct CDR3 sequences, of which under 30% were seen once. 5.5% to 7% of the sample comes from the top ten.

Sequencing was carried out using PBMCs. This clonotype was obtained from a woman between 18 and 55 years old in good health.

The sequenced DNA is TGCAGTGCTGCTATAGACGGGTACACTGAAGCTTTCTTT. It translates as CSAAIDGYTEAFF. The sequence links TRBV20-1 to TRBJ1-1, with the D gene call left open. The CDR3 spans 13 residues, from the cysteine through the phenylalanine. Only the CDR3 DNA is retained, 39 bases long and in frame from the first base. V is shortened by 5 bases, J by 3 bases, and the region joining them spans 13 bases. Sequences DFQATT (CDR1) and SNEGSKA (CDR2) are obtained from the germline V gene (reference sequence).